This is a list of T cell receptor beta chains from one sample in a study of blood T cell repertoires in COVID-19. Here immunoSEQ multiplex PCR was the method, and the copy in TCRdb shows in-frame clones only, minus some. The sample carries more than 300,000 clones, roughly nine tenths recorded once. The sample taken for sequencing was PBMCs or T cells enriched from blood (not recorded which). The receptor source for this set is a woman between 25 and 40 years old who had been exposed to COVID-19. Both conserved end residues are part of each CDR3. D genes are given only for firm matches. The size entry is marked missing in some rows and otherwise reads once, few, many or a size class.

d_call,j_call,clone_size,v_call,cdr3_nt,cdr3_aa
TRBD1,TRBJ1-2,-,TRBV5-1,TGCGCCAGCAGCCGATGGGACAGGGGATATGGCTACACCTTC,CASSRWDRGYGYTF
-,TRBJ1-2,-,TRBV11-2,TGTGCCAGCAGCCGCCTAGACCCCAGGGATGGCTACACCTTC,CASSRLDPRDGYTF
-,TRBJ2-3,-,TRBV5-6,TGTGCCAGCAGCTGGGGGGACAGTCTTACGCAGTATTTT,CASSWGDSLTQYF
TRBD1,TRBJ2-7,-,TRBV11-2,TGTGCCAGCAGTCAGGACAGGTTCACGGAGCAGTACTTC,CASSQDRFTEQYF
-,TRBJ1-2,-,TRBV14,TGTGCCAGCAGCCAAGATATGGCATATGGCTACACCTTC,CASSQDMAYGYTF
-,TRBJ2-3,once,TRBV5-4,TGTGCCAGCAGCCCCCCTCGGAACAGGGGCACAGATACGCAGTATTTT,CASSPPRNRGTDTQYF
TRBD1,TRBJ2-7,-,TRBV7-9,TGTGCCAGCAGCGGACGGTGGGGACAGGAGACCTACGAGCAGTACTTC,CASSGRWGQETYEQYF
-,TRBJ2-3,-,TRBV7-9,TGTGCCAGCAGCCCCCAGGGGAACGCGGCAGATACGCAGTATTTT,CASSPQGNAADTQYF
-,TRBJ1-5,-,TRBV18,TGTGCCAGCTCAGGGGAGGGTGGCAATCAGCCCCAGCATTTT,CASSGEGGNQPQHF
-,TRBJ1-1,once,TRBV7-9,TGTGCCTGGGGGGGCGGCACTGAAGCTTTCTTT,CAWGGGTEAFF
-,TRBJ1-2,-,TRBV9,TGTGCCAGCAGCGTAGATGGGGCCGGTACCAACTATGGCTACACCTTC,CASSVDGAGTNYGYTF
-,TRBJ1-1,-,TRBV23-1,TGCGCCAGCAGTTACCACAGCTCGGCGGGGAACACTGAAGCTTTCTTT,CASSYHSSAGNTEAFF
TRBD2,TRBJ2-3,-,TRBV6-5,TGTGCCAGCAGTTACAGGCGGGGGGCAGATACGCAGTATTTT,CASSYRRGADTQYF
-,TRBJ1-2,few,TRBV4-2,TGTGCCAGCAGCCAAGATCAAAAAACAGTACGACATGGCTACACCTTC,CASSQDQKTVRHGYTF
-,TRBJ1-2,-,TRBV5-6,TGTGCCAGCAGCGAAGGGGCATATGGCTACACCTTC,CASSEGAYGYTF
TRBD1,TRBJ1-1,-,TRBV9,TGTGCCAGCAGCGTAACGACAGGGTTCACCACTGAAGCTTTCTTT,CASSVTTGFTTEAFF
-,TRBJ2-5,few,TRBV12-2,TGTGCAAGTCGCTTAGCGGACAGGGGGGAACAACAGACCCAGTACTTC,CASRLADRGEQQTQYF
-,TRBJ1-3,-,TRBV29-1,TGCAGCGTTGAGGTGCAGGGTGTGGTAAACACCATATATTTT,CSVEVQGVVNTIYF
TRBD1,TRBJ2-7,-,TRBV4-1,TGCGCCAGCAGCCCGTGGACAGGGTCGCCCTACGAGCAGTACTTC,CASSPWTGSPYEQYF
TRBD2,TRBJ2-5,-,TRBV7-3,TGTGCCAGCAGCTTGGGACTAGCGGGGGGGCCGGAGACCCAGTACTTC,CASSLGLAGGPETQYF
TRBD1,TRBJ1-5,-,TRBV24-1,TGTGCCACCAGTGACGCCGGGACAGGGTCGAATCAGCCCCAGCATTTT,CATSDAGTGSNQPQHF
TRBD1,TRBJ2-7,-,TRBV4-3,TGCGCCAGCAGCCAAAGGGTGGACAGGGGGGAAGAGCAGTACTTC,CASSQRVDRGEEQYF
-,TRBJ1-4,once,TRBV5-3,TGTGCCAGAAGCGGGGGGAACGAAGACAGCAGAACTAATGAAAAACTGTTTTTT,CARSGGNEDSRTNEKLFF
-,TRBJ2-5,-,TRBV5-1,TGCGCCAGCAGCTTGGAGGGGAAAGAGACCCAGTACTTC,CASSLEGKETQYF
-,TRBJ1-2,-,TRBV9,TGTGCCAGCAGCGCGGACAGCGGACACTATGGCTACACCTTC,CASSADSGHYGYTF
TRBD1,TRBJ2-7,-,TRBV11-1,TGTGCCAGCAGCTTGGACAGGTACTCCTACGAGCAGTACTTC,CASSLDRYSYEQYF
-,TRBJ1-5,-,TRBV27,TGTGCCAGCAGTCAGTATCAGCCCCAGCATTTT,CASSQYQPQHF
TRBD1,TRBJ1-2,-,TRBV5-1,TGCGCCAGCAGCTCCGGACAGGGAGATGGCTACACCTTC,CASSSGQGDGYTF
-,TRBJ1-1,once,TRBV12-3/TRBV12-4,TGTGCCACCCGGGCGGAGAGGGCTGAAGCTTTCTTT,CATRAERAEAFF
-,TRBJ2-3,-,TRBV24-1,TGTGCCACCAGTGAGTTGGGTTCCCACAGATTTGGTACGCAGTATTTT,CATSELGSHRFGTQYF
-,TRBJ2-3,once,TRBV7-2,TGTGCCAGCCACGACCGCGGGGCAGGGCGGAAAACGCAGTATTTT,CASHDRGAGRKTQYF
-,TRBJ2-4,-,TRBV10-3,TGTGCCATCAGTGAGTCTCCGCTATCTTCGGCCAAAAACATTCAGTACTTC,CAISESPLSSAKNIQYF
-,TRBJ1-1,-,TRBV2,TGTGCCAGCAGTGAGTTACCCAGGGCGGGAACTGAAGCTTTCTTT,CASSELPRAGTEAFF
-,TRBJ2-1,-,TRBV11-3,TGTGCCAGCAGCTTGGGCCCCGGAGGGTACAATGAGCAGTTCTTC,CASSLGPGGYNEQFF
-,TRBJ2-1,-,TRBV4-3,TGCGCCAGCAGCCAGGGTCGACTAGTACAGTTCTTC,CASSQGRLVQFF
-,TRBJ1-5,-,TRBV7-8,TGTGCCAGCAGCTTTGTCCGTACAGGGAATCAGCCCCAGCATTTT,CASSFVRTGNQPQHF
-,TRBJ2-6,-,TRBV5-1,TGCGCCAGCAGCTTGGGAGGTTCGAGTGGGGCCAACGTCCTGACTTTC,CASSLGGSSGANVLTF
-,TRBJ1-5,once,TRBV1,TGCACCAGCAGCCAAGATAACGACTCTGATCAGCCCCAGCATTTT,CTSSQDNDSDQPQHF
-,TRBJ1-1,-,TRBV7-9,TGTGCCAGCAGTTTTCGGCCCTCTGCCGACATGAACACTGAAGCTTTCTTT,CASSFRPSADMNTEAFF
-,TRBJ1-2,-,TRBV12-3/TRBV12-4,TGTGCCAGCAGCACCAGGGCCCGCTATGGCTACACCTTC,CASSTRARYGYTF
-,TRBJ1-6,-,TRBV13,TGTGCCAGCAGCTCCTACCTTGGGGGCAGGTTTAAATCACCCCTCCACTTT,CASSSYLGGRFKSPLHF
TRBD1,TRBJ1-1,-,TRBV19,TGTGCCACCACGGACAGGCCGAACACTGAAGCTTTCTTT,CATTDRPNTEAFF
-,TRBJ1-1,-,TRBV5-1,TGCGCCAGCAGCTTGAGGGGGATCACTGAAGCTTTCTTT,CASSLRGITEAFF
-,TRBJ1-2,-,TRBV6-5,TGTGCCAGCACCCAATCGCTGACATTTAACTATGGCTACACCTTC,CASTQSLTFNYGYTF
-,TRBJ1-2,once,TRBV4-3,TGCGCCAGCAGCCACAGGGGAAACTATGGCTACACCTTC,CASSHRGNYGYTF